Given below is one T cell receptor beta chain in context. As yet, its antigen is unknown. The junction had 9 bases not matched to a gene; V was cut back by 4 bases and J by 5 bases. The germline gives CDR1 MNHEY, CDR2 SVGAGI. The CDR3 length is 15 residues. The entry originates in a study of cytomegalovirus exposure and HLA in healthy donors. Findings and limits, study-wide: Investigators reported more than 150 TCR beta chains as tied to cytomegalovirus.

Profiling relied on immunoSEQ multiplex PCR, and the TCRdb table lists in-frame clones only, not all of them. The sample has roughly 150,000 clones; roughly 84% are singletons. Source material: PBMCs. The chain couples TRBV6-5 to TRBJ1-2, with 8 bases lining up with TRBD1. The source is a man aged 25 to 45 in good health and CMV-seropositive. CDR3 sequence reads: CASSLRGQGLYGYTF. The CDR3 bases are TGTGCCAGCAGTTTACGCGGACAGGGCCTTTATGGCTACACCTTC.